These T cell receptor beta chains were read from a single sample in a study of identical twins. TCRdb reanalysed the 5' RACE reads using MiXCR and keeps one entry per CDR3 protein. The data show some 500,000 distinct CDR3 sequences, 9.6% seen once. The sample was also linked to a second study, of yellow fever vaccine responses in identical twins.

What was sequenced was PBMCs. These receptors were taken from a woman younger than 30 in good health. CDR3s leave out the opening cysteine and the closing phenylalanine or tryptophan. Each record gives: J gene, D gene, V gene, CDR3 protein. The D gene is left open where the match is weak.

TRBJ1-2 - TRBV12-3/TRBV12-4 ASNAGARGYT
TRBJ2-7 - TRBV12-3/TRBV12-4 ASSLGDQRYEQY
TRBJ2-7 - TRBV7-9 ASSSRDPGIYEQY
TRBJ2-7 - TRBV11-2 ASSLTGNTYEQY
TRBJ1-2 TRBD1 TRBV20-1 SARDREGGPGGYT
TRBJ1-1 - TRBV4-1 ASSLEQDTEAF
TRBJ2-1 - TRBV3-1 ASSQVVARTEGYEQF
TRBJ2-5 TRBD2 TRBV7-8 ASSLAASGSEGSKTQY
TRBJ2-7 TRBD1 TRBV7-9 ASSDFRTGGSYEQY
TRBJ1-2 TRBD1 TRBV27 ASSLSRTGYGYT
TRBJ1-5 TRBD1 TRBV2 ASRTGTGGNQPQH
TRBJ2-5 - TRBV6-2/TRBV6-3 ASSYSTVAPQETQY
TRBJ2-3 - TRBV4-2 ASSQGGDTQY
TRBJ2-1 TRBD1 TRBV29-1 SVEDYGGKRDRDNEQF
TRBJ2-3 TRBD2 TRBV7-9 ASSGVALAGGTDTQY
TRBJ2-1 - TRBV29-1 SVGVRGSYNEQF
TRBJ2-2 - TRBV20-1 SVASDTGELF
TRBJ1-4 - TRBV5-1 ASSFRTPTNEKLF
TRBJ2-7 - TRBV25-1 ASSEWGTRMVEQY
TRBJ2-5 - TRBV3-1 ASSARLNLRETQY
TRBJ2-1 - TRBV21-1 ASSKPRFCLAGGMGNEQF
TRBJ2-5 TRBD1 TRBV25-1 ASSQTGGEETQY
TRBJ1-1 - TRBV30 AWSVALVTLNTEAF
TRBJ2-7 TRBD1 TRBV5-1 ATSEQGGGYEQY
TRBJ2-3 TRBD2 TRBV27 ASKQFGLAEDTQY
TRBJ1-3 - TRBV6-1 ASGKGGSGNTIY
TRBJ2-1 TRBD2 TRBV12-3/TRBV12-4 ASSTPSGAHMNEQF
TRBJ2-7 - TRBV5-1 ASSWGTGYEQY
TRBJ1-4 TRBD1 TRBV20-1 SARSRGLMKLF
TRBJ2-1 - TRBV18 ASSPPLRFNEQF
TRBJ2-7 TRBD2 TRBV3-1 ASSHPAGEFYEQY
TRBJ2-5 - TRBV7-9 ASSFRLSGQETQY
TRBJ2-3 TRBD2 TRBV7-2 ASSLRLAGGTDTQY
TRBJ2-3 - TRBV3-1 ASSPSEGVGTQY
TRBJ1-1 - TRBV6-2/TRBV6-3 ASSRPVGTEAF
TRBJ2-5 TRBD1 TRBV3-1 ASSPIRGQQETQY
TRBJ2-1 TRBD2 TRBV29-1 SVDNSSGGDEQF